Presented here are 22 T cell receptor beta chains from one specimen sequenced in a study of blood T cells in healthy people across ages. PCR was performed a second time for about 7 to 12 cycles using a sample-barcoded 5' primer and a J-beta primer mix. From the 5' RACE reads, TCRdb called clonotypes with MiXCR, one entry per CDR3 protein. The sample gives 1.5 million to 2 million distinct CDR3 sequences, about 31% of which show up once; about 11% is in the top ten. The source material was blood. These receptors all come from a woman aged 30 to 39 in good health.

A remark on this clonotype: A read error may explain this, as a much larger clone is one base away. The rearrangement links TRBV4-1 to TRBJ1-2; D not certain. Per the germline V gene, CDR1 is MGHRA and CDR2 is YSYEKL. The CDR3 is 14 residues long. The CDR3 DNA follows: TGCGCCGGCAGCCCCCCCGGGGAGTACTATGGCTACACCTTC. Amino acid sequence: CAGSPPGEYYGYTF.

This clonotype was counted ten times or more. This rearrangement joins TRBV9 to TRBJ1-2; 7 bases agree with TRBD1. The germline V gene has CDR1 SGDLS and CDR2 YYNGEE. With 4 bases clipped from V and 2 bases from J, the junction kept 5 bases outside the gene matches. This CDR3 has 14 residues. In nucleotides, the CDR3 is TGTGCCAGCAGCCCTGGGGACAGCAACTATGGCTACACCTTC. Protein product: CASSPGDSNYGYTF.

This clonotype was counted between two and nine times. The chain is built from TRBV20-1 and TRBJ2-1, with unresolved D. Trimming pared 1 base from V and 3 bases from J, leaving 22 bases between. This CDR3 spans 18 amino acids. From germline, CDR1 is DFQATT and CDR2 SNEGSKA (reference sequence). The CDR3 here is CSARAGIGAGFNYNEQFF. CDR3 coding DNA: TGCAGTGCTAGAGCTGGTATCGGAGCCGGGTTTAACTACAATGAGCAGTTCTTC.

A single count supports this clonotype. The junction does not match germline at one end; this may be a read error. V gene TRBV7-9 combines with J gene TRBJ2-1; D is undetermined. The CDR3 totals 14 residues. The V gene's germline CDR1 is SEHNR and CDR2 FQNEAQ (reference sequence). CDR3 sequence: CASSSDESCNEQFF. The CDR3 DNA reads TGTGCCAGCAGCTCGGACGAGTCCTGCAATGAGCAGTTCTTC.

This clonotype has a count of ten or more. This chain links TRBV10-3 with TRBJ1-5; D uncertain. Germline V CDR1 and CDR2: ENHRY, SYGVKD. The CDR3 spans 13 residues. V lost 2 bases to trimming and J lost 0 bases, with 2 bases between them. As DNA, the CDR3 is TGTGCCATCAGTGAGCGTAGCAATCAGCCCCAGCATTTT. Translating it yields CAISERSNQPQHF.

This clonotype was seen a handful of times. The chain couples TRBV7-9 to TRBJ2-3; D is unclear. The germline V and J ends were trimmed by 1 base and 1 base, with 12 bases remaining between them. Looked up from germline, CDR1 is SEHNR and CDR2 is FQNEAQ (reference sequence). The CDR3 runs to 16 residues. DNA for the CDR3: TGTGCCAGCAGCTTAGGGCGGCCCGGGCGCACAGATACGCAGTATTTT. Translating it yields CASSLGRPGRTDTQYF.

This clonotype was detected ten times or more. V is TRBV29-1 and J is TRBJ2-3; maybe TRBD2 (5 bases). Germline lookup yields CDR1 SQVTM and CDR2 ANQGSEA. V lost 3 bases and J 6 bases, leaving 22 bases between the germline ends. CDR3 length: 16 residues. CDR3 loop: CSVDLRPPRVGDTQYF. The DNA for the CDR3 is TGCAGCGTTGACCTAAGACCCCCGAGGGTCGGGGATACGCAGTATTTT.

V and J are TRBV16 and TRBJ2-7; 9 nucleotides match TRBD2. Germline values: CDR1 KGHSY, CDR2 FQNENV. This CDR3 is built from 15 residues. Trimming removed 2 bases from V and 5 bases from J; junction bases left unmatched: 7. CDR3 sequence: CASSQTGLALHEQYF. Written as DNA, the CDR3 is TGTGCCAGCAGCCAAACGGGACTAGCTCTCCACGAGCAGTACTTC.

The V call is TRBV4-1, the J call TRBJ1-3; D is possibly TRBD1 (5 bases). V lost 4 bases and J 2 bases, leaving 24 bases between the germline ends. The germline V gene has CDR1 MGHRA and CDR2 YSYEKL. The CDR3 totals 19 residues. The CDR3, as DNA: TGCGCCAGCAGCCGACAACCGAATGGACGGGGGGGAACTGGAAACACCATATATTTT. Protein product: CASSRQPNGRGGTGNTIYF.

The chain uses TRBV2 and TRBJ2-1; TRBD2 matches 14 bases. In germline, CDR1 is SNHLY, CDR2 FYNNEI. Trimming at V came to 7 bases and at J to 6 bases, leaving 11 bases not matched to a gene. CDR3 size: 17 residues. CDR3 in DNA: TGTGCCAGCACCAGATATTCCGGACTAGCGGGGGGCAATGAGCAGTTCTTC. This sequence encodes CASTRYSGLAGGNEQFF.

This clonotype turned up a few times. The chain joins TRBV20-1 to TRBJ2-7; 7 positions match TRBD2. The CDR3 is made up of 16 amino acids. Trimming took 8 bases from V and 0 from J; bases not matched to a gene: 16. Germline assignment: CDR1 DFQATT and CDR2 SNEGSKA (reference sequence). CDR3 region: CSTTPSGPVHSYEQYF. CDR3 nucleotide sequence: TGCAGTACCACACCTAGCGGACCCGTTCACTCCTACGAGCAGTACTTC.

In its sample, this clonotype was seen many times. The genes are TRBV4-1 and TRBJ2-7, with TRBD1 matching 8 bases. The CDR3 is 14 amino acids. The germline gives CDR1 MGHRA, CDR2 YSYEKL. Trimming removed 4 bases from V and 6 bases from J; junction bases left unmatched: 8. CDR3 sequence (DNA): TGCGCCAGCAGCCTACCGGACAGGGCGGGCGAGCAGTACTTC. As protein: CASSLPDRAGEQYF.

A few counts support this clonotype. The CDR3 loop reads CASSSRIAGAEQFF. CDR3 nucleotides: TGTGCCAGCAGTTCCCGGATAGCGGGAGCTGAGCAGTTCTTC. The gene calls are TRBV6-5 and TRBJ2-1, with TRBD2 matching 9 bases. This CDR3 is built from 14 residues. Germline V gene sequence: CDR1 MNHEY, CDR2 SVGAGI. Trimming at V came to 4 bases and at J to 9 bases, leaving 7 bases not matched to a gene.

This clonotype was counted a few times. V and J are TRBV28 and TRBJ2-2; no reliable D call. Trimming removed 6 bases from V and 1 base from J, with 9 bases in between. The length of the CDR3 is 14 residues. Germline lookup yields CDR1 MDHEN and CDR2 SYDVKM. CDR3 loop: CASSRRQNTGELFF. In nucleotides, the CDR3 is TGTGCCAGCAGCCGGAGACAGAACACCGGGGAGCTGTTTTTT. Full variable domain (rest looked up from reference TRBV28 and TRBJ2-2): DVKVTQSSRYLVKRTGEKVFLECVQDMDHENMFWYRQDPGLGLRLIYFSYDVKMKEKGDIPEGYSVSREKKERFSLILESASTNQTSMYLCASSRRQNTGELFFGEGSRLTVL.

This clonotype was detected only a few times. V usage is TRBV5-4 and J usage is TRBJ1-4, with 7 bases lining up with TRBD1. The CDR3 runs to 14 residues. The ends lost 4 bases at V and 7 bases at J; junction bases unmatched: 7. Germline V gene data show CDR1 as SGHNT and CDR2 as YYREEE (reference sequence). CDR3 residues: CASSTDRDGEKLFF. The CDR3 nucleotides read TGTGCCAGCAGCACAGACAGGGACGGTGAAAAACTGTTTTTT.

The V and J genes are TRBV7-9 and TRBJ1-6; weak D call: TRBD1 (5 bases). The CDR3 spans 12 residues. Trimming took off 8 bases at V and 12 bases at J, with 14 bases between the two ends. Germline-derived CDR1 and CDR2 are SEHNR and FQNEAQ (reference sequence). CDR3 loop: CASGLPQGPLHF. The DNA for the CDR3 is TGTGCCAGCGGGCTTCCCCAGGGACCCCTCCACTTT.

V and J are TRBV20-1 and TRBJ1-5; 7 bases align to TRBD1. Germline CDR1 reads DFQATT; CDR2 reads SNEGSKA (reference sequence). The length of the CDR3 is 14 residues. V was clipped by 5 bases and J by 2 bases; unmatched bases: 6. The DNA of the CDR3 is TGCAGTGCTGCAGGGGGGGAGGGCAATCAGCCCCAGCATTTT. It yields the protein CSAAGGEGNQPQHF.

V gene TRBV6-6 combines with J gene TRBJ2-7; no firm D call. CDR1 MNHNY and CDR2 SVGAGI come from the germline V gene (reference sequence). The CDR3 contains 17 residues. The ends were cut back, 0 bases at V and 3 bases at J, with 18 bases in the middle. CDR3 residues: CASSYSMPVGSHYEQYF. The CDR3 DNA reads TGTGCCAGCAGTTACTCGATGCCCGTAGGCAGCCACTACGAGCAGTACTTC.

This clonotype appeared a few times. The chain combines TRBV20-1 with TRBJ2-4; D not certain. The germline V gene encodes CDR1 DFQATT and CDR2 SNEGSKA (reference sequence). Trimming stripped 7 bases from V and 0 bases from J, with 10 bases between. The CDR3 is 13 amino acids. The CDR3 sequence is CSDTEIAKNIQYF. The CDR3 nucleotides are TGCAGTGATACGGAAATAGCCAAAAACATTCAGTACTTC.

The gene calls are TRBV20-1 and TRBJ2-1, with 10 positions matching TRBD2. The junction had 9 bases not matched to a gene; V was cut back by 1 base and J by 3 bases. The CDR3 runs to 17 residues. From germline, CDR1 is DFQATT and CDR2 SNEGSKA (reference sequence). As DNA, the CDR3 is TGCAGTGCTAGAGTCGCTAGCGGGAGTCGAAGCTACAATGAGCAGTTCTTC. It encodes CSARVASGSRSYNEQFF.

The chain employs TRBV14 and TRBJ2-7; TRBD2 agrees at 7 bases. V lost 1 base and J lost 7; bases outside the gene matches: 4. Germline CDR1 SGHDN, CDR2 FVKESK. The CDR3 has 13 residues. The CDR3 DNA sequence: TGTGCCAGCAGCCAAGTTGCGGGAGAAGAGCAGTACTTC. It specifies CASSQVAGEEQYF.

This clonotype was seen a handful of times. V usage is TRBV6-6 and J usage is TRBJ1-6, with no clear D. The germline V gene has CDR1 MNHNY and CDR2 SVGAGI (reference sequence). The CDR3 is 14 residues long. V was trimmed by 2 bases and J by 15 bases, leaving 17 bases between them. The CDR3 DNA reads as TGTGCCAGCAGTTACGAGGGTCAGCCGACGGTCCTCCACTTT. The encoded protein is CASSYEGQPTVLHF.